The following is a TCR beta chain sequence with its context. The target antigen is unknown. The data were produced by immunoSEQ multiplex PCR, yet TCRdb's version contains in-frame clones alone and is incomplete. Of 68,000 or so clones in the sample, roughly 84% were seen once. Time point specified: week 35, safety follow-up. Each dose delivered 300 ug of mutant IDH1 20-mer peptide subcutaneously with imiquimod. Administration of eight vaccinations to patients took place in weeks 1, 3, 5, 7, 11, 15, 19, 23. This entry comes from a study of a mutant IDH1 vaccine in newly diagnosed glioma. The overall study: Vaccination followed radiotherapy alone by 4-6 weeks, or accompanied temozolomide cycles. Mean patient age was around 40 years; approximately 62% were male and approximately 40% female. Points from the study as a whole: Of the patients, 80% to 95% had vaccine-induced immune responses.

CDR3 length: 15 amino acids. Per germline, CDR1 SEHNR and CDR2 FQNEAQ (reference sequence). V lost 4 bases, J lost 7 bases, and 12 bases stayed unmatched. This clonotype originated in a man aged 18 to 35 with glioma. The sequences come from PBMCs, collected from a glioma patient whose treatment included an IDH1 peptide vaccine. The chain combines TRBV7-9 with TRBJ1-1, with TRBD1 matching over 7 bases. The CDR3: CASSSGQLKSNEAFF. The CDR3 DNA sequence: TGTGCCAGCAGCTCGGGACAGTTGAAATCAAATGAAGCTTTCTTT.